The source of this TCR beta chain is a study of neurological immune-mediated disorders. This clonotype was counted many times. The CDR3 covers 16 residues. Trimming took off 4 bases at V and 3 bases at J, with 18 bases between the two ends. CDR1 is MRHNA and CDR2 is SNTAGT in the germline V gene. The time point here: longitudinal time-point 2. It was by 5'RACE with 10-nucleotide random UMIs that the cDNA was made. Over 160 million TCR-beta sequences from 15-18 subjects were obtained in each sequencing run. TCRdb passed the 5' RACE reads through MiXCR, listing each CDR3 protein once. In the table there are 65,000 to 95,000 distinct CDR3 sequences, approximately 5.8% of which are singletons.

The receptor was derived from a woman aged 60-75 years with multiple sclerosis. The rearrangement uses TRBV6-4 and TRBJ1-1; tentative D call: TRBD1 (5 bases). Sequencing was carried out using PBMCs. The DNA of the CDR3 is TGTGCCAGCAGTGCCAACGGAGGCAGGGAGCACACTGAAGCTTTCTTT. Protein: CASSANGGREHTEAFF.